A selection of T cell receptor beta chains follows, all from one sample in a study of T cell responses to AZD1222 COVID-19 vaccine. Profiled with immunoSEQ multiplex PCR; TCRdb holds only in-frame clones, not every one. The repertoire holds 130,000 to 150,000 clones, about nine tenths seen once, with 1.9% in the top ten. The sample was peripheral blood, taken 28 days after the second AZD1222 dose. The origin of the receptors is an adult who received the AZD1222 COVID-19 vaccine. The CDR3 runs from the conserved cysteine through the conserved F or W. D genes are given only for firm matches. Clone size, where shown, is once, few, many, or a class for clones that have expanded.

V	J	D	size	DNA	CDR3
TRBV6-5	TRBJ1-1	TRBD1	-	TGTGCCAGCAGTCAGGACAGGGGGCTCGCTGAAGCTTTCTTT	CASSQDRGLAEAFF
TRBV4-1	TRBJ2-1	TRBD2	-	TGCGCCAGCAGCCAAGTAAAGGGACTAGCGGGGGGTTCCAATGAGCAGTTCTTC	CASSQVKGLAGGSNEQFF
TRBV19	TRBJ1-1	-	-	TGTGCCAGTCGCCCCAGGGGCTACACTGAAGCTTTCTTT	CASRPRGYTEAFF
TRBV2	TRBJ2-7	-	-	TGTGCCAGCAGTGTTGCTGAGTACGAGCAGTACTTC	CASSVAEYEQYF
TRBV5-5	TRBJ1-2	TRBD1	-	TGTGCCAGCAGCATTACAGGGGCTGGTGGCTACACCTTC	CASSITGAGGYTF
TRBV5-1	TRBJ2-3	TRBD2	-	TGCGCCAGCAGCTTTGCTCTAGCGGGAGTAGATACGCAGTATTTT	CASSFALAGVDTQYF
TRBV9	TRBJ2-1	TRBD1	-	TGTGCCAGCAGCGTAGGGCAGGGGGTAGGGGAGCAGTTCTTC	CASSVGQGVGEQFF
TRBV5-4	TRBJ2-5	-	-	TGTGCCAGCAGCTTGGGGGGTCAGGGCGTCGAGACCCAGTACTTC	CASSLGGQGVETQYF
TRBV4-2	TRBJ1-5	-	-	TGTGCCAAGGCAGACAGGACCCCGGAAATGTATAGCAATCAGCCCCAGCATTTT	CAKADRTPEMYSNQPQHF
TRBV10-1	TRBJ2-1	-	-	TGCGCCAGCAGTGAGGGAGGGTCCTACAATGAGCAGTTCTTC	CASSEGGSYNEQFF
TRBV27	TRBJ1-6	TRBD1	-	TGTGCCAGCAGTTTCCCAGGGGGGGATTCACCCCTCCACTTT	CASSFPGGDSPLHF
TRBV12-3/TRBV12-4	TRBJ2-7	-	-	TGTGCCAGCACCGGGGGTCCCTCCTACGAGCAGTACTTC	CASTGGPSYEQYF
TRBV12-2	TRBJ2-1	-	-	TGTGCAAGTCGCTCCAGGCAGACTAGCGGGGATTACAATGAGCAGTTCTTC	CASRSRQTSGDYNEQFF
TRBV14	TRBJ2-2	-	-	TGTGCCAGCAGCCAAGACGGGCAGGGACGCCCCGGGGAGCTGTTTTTT	CASSQDGQGRPGELFF
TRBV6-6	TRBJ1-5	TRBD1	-	TGTGCCAGCAGTCGACGGAACACAGGGGTCCGCCCCAATCAGCCCCAGCATTTT	CASSRRNTGVRPNQPQHF
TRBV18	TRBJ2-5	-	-	TGTGCCAGCTCACCACCTGCTAGATCCATCAGGGAGACCCAGTACTTC	CASSPPARSIRETQYF
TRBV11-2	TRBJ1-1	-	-	TGTGCCAGCAGCCTTAGAATGAACACTGAAGCTTTCTTT	CASSLRMNTEAFF
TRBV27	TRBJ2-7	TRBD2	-	TGTGCCAGCAGCTCTTCCAGCGGGGGACAGTACTTC	CASSSSSGGQYF
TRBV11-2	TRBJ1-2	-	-	TGTGCCAGCAGCTTAGGCCAACGGCAGGGAGACTATGGCTACACCTTC	CASSLGQRQGDYGYTF
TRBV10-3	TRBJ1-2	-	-	TGTGCCATCTTCCTGGGGGGGGAGGTTGGCTACACCTTC	CAIFLGGEVGYTF
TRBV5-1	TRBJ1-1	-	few	TGCGCCAGCAGCCTGACGGACGTTAACACTGAAGCTTTCTTT	CASSLTDVNTEAFF
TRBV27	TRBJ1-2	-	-	TGTGCCAGCAGTTCTGGGGGCTACTATGGCTACACCTTC	CASSSGGYYGYTF
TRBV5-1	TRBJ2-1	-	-	TGCGCCAGCAGCCATGGGGCCCGTACCAGTGAGCAGTTCTTC	CASSHGARTSEQFF
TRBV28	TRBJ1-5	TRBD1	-	TGTGCCAGCAGTACCCAGGGACAGGGGGCCGGTCAGCCCCAGCATTTT	CASSTQGQGAGQPQHF
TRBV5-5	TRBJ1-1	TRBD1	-	TGTGCCAGCAGCTTGGGGCAGGGGGTGCGGGTATGGTTT	CASSLGQGVRVWF
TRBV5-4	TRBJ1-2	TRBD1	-	TGTGCCAGCAGCTATGACAGGGTTAGTGGCTACACCTTC	CASSYDRVSGYTF
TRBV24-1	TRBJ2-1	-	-	TGTGCCACCAGTGATCAGGGTGGCGCCTACAATGAGCAGTTCTTC	CATSDQGGAYNEQFF
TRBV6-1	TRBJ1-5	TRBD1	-	TGTGCCAGCAGTGACGACAGGGTAATGCCCCAGCATTTT	CASSDDRVMPQHF
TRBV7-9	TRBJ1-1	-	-	TGTGCCAGCAGCGTCAGCAACACTGAAGCTTTCTTT	CASSVSNTEAFF
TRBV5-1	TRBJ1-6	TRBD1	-	TGCGCCAGCAGCTTGGTGGGACAGAGGTTTAATTCACCCCTCCACTTT	CASSLVGQRFNSPLHF
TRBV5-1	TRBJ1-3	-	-	TGCGCCAGCAGCTTACAGGCCTCGGGAGACACCATATATTTT	CASSLQASGDTIYF
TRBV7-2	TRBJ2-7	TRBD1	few	TGTGCCAGCAGCTTCGAGGGGGCTTCGGAAGAGCAGTACTTC	CASSFEGASEEQYF
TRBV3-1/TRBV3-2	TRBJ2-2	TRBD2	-	TGTGCCAGCAGCAGACCTAGCGGGAGGGCCTTTGACACCGGGGAGCTGTTTTTT	CASSRPSGRAFDTGELFF
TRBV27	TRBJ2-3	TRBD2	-	TGTGCCAGCAGTCCCTCGGGACTAGCGGGAGTTGGCACAGATACGCAGTATTTT	CASSPSGLAGVGTDTQYF
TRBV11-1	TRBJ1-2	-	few	TGTGCCAGCAGCTTGGGGACGACGGCTTTTGGAGATGGCTACACCTTC	CASSLGTTAFGDGYTF
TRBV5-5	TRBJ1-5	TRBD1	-	TGTGCCAGCAGCGCAGGGACAGGGAGCGGCCAGCCCCAGCATTTT	CASSAGTGSGQPQHF
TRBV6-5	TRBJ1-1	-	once	TGTGCCAGCAGTTACCCGAGCAAGGGTGGGAGAGCTTTCTTT	CASSYPSKGGRAFF
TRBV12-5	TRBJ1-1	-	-	TGTGCTAGTGGTCTTCCCGGGACACCCATGAACACTGAAGCTTTCTTT	CASGLPGTPMNTEAFF
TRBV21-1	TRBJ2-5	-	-	TGTGCCAGCAGCAAAGACGTAGGACAGAGAAAAGAGACCCAGTACTTC	CASSKDVGQRKETQYF
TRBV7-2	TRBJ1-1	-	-	TGTGCCAGCAGCTTAATTACCGGGAACACTGAAGCTTTCTTT	CASSLITGNTEAFF